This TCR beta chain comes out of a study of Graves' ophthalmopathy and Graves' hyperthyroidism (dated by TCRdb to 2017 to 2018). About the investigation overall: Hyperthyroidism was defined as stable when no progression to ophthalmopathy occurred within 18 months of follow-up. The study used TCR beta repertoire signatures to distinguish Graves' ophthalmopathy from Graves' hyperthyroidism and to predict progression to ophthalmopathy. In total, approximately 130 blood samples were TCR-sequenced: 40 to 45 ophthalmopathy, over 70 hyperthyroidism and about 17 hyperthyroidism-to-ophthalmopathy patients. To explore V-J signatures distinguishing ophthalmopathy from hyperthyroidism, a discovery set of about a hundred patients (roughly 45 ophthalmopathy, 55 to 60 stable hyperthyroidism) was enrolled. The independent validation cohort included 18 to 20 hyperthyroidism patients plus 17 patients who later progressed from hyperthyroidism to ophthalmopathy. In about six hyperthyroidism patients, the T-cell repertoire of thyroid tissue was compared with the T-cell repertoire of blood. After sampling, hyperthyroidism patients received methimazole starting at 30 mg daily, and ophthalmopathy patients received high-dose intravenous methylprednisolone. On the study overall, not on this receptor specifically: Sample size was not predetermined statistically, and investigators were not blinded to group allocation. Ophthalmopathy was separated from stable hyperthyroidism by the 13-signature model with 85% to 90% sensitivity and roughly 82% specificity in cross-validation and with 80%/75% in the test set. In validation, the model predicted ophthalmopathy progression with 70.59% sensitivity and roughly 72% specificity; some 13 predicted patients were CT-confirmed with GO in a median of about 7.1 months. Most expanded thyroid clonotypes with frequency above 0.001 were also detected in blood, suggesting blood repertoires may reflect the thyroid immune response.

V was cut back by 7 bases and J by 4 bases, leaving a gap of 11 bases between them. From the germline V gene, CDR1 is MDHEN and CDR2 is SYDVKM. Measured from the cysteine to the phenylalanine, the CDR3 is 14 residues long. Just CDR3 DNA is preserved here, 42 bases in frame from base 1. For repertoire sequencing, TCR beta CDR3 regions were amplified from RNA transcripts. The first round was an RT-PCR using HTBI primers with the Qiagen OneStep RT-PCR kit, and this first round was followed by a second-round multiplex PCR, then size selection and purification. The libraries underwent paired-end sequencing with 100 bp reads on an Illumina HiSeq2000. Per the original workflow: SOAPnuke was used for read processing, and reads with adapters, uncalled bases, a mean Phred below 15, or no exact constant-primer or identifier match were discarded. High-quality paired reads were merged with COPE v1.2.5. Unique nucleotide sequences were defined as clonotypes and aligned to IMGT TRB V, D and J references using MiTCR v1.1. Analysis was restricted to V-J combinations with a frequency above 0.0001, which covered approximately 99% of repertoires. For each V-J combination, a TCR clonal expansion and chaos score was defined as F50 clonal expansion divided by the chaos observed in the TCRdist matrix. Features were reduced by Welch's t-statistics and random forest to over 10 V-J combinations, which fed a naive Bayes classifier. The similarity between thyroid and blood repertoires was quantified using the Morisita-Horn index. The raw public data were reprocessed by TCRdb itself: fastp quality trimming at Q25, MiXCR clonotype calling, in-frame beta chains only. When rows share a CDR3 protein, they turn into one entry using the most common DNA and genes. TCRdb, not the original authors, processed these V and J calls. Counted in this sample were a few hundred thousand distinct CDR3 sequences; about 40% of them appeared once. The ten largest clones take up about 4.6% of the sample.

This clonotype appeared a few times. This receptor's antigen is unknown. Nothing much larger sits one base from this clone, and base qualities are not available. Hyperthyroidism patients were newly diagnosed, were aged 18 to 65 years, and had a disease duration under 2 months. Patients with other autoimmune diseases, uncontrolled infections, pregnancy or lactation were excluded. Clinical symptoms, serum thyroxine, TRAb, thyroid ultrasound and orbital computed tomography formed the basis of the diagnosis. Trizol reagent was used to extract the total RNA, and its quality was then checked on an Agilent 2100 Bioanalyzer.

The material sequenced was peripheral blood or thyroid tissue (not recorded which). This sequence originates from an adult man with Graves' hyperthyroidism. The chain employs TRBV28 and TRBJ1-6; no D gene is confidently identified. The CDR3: CASTTPRYNSPLHF. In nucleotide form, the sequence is TGTGCCAGCACCACCCCACGTTATAATTCACCCCTCCACTTT.